This T cell receptor beta chain was obtained from a study of blood T cell repertoires in COVID-19. Generated by immunoSEQ multiplex PCR, the TCRdb table keeps only in-frame clones and is missing some. In the table there are about 140,000 clones, 75% to 85% of which are singletons. Germline CDR1 reads SGHRS; CDR2 reads YFSETQ. V lost 7 bases to trimming and J lost 6 bases; unmatched junction nucleotides: 4. The CDR3 runs 14 residues. This clone came up many times. The rearrangement uses TRBV5-1 and TRBJ2-2; 12 positions agree with TRBD1. The TCR sequence derives from a man between 65 and 80 years old who had recovered from COVID-19. The specimen was peripheral blood. CDR3 protein: CASSGQGAPGELFF. The CDR3 DNA is TGCGCCAGCTCGGGACAGGGGGCTCCCGGGGAGCTGTTTTTT.